This T cell receptor beta chain is drawn from a study of shared clonotypes between healthy human individuals. On this clone: Its specificity is not known.

Unsorted samples used tens of millions of PBMCs for genomic DNA. The authors ran the assay at deep level. Assay used: immunoSEQ multiplex PCR; TCRdb lists only in-frame clones, some missing. The repertoire consists of about 480,000 clones, with about 75% occurring once and the leading ten covering around an eighth. Study-level results: Tissue TCR repertoires likely differ from these blood-only repertoires.

The sequencing input was PBMCs. This sequence was found in a woman in her forties in good health. Some clones in this sample may be carry-over from other donors' samples.

The CDR3 DNA reads TGTGCCAGCAGCATAGGGGTGGCTAACTCTGGAAACACCATATATTTT. Translated, it gives CASSIGVANSGNTIYF. This sequence joins TRBV9 and TRBJ1-3; D perhaps matches TRBD1 (5 bases). The length of the CDR3 is 16 residues. Looked up from germline, CDR1 is SGDLS and CDR2 is YYNGEE. V lost 4 bases, J lost 0 bases, and 14 bases lay in between.